The TCR beta chain described here comes from a study of radiotherapy plus CTLA-4 blockade in lung cancer. General study results and limits: Interferon-beta and early blood T cell clone dynamics reportedly predicted response best.

The table came from immunoSEQ multiplex PCR; TCRdb's copy has only in-frame clones and leaves some out. The data hold approximately 38,000 clones, with approximately 86% observed a single time. As to this clone: What it binds is not known.

V was trimmed by 1 base and J by 9 bases, leaving 19 bases between them. The CDR3 sequence is 16 residues long. CDR1 is LGHNA and CDR2 is YNFKEQ in the germline V gene. The clonotype originates from a human donor with non-small cell lung cancer whose response to radiotherapy plus ipilimumab could not be evaluated. This specimen was peripheral blood, taken from a patient treated with radiotherapy plus ipilimumab. The chain uses TRBV4-2 and TRBJ2-1, with D possibly matching TRBD2 (7 bases). CDR3: CASSQVGGGAGVEQFF. The CDR3, as DNA: TGTGCCAGCAGCCAAGTAGGTGGGGGGGCAGGGGTTGAGCAGTTCTTC.